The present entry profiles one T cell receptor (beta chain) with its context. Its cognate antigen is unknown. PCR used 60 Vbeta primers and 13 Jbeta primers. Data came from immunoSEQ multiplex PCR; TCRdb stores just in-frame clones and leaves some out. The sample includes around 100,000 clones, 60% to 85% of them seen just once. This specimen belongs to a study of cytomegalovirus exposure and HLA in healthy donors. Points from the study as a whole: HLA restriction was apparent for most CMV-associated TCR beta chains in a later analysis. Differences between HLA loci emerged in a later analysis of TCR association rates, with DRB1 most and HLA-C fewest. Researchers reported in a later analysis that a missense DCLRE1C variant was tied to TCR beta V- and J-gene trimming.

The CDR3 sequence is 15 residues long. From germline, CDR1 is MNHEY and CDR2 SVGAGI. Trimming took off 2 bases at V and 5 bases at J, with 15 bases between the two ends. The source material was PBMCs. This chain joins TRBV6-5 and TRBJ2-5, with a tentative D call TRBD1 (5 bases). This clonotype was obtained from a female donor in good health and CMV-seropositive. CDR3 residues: CASSYGRAWWETQYF. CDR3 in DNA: TGTGCCAGCAGTTACGGCAGGGCGTGGTGGGAGACCCAGTACTTC.